This is a list of T cell receptor beta chains from one sample in a study of molecular identifiers for immune sequencing clone quantification. TCRdb reanalysed the PCR reads using MiXCR and keeps one entry per CDR3 protein. The table lists 400,000 to 600,000 distinct CDR3 sequences, about a quarter of them singletons, with around 0.76% in the top ten. Sequencing was done on a sample of naive CD8+ T cells from blood, with Jurkat cell RNA spiked in. The receptors derive from a human donor in good health. Some libraries in this study had Jurkat cell RNA spiked in. The CDR3 runs from the conserved cysteine through the conserved F or W. Fields, in order: J gene, clone size, D gene, V gene, CDR3 DNA, CDR3 protein. D genes are given only for firm matches. Not all rows give a size; the values are once, few, many and, for expanded clones, a class.

TRBJ2-1 - TRBD1 TRBV3-1 TGTGCCAGCAGCCCAGACGGACAGGGGACGGGGGATGAGCAGCTCTTC CASSPDGQGTGDEQLF
TRBJ2-3 few TRBD2 TRBV4-3 TGCGCCAGCAGCCAAGATAGCGGGGGCGCCTTAGGTACGCAGTATTTT CASSQDSGGALGTQYF
TRBJ2-7 few - TRBV6-6 TGTGCCAGCGGTTATAATTACGAGCAGTACTTC CASGYNYEQYF
TRBJ2-1 - - TRBV2 TGTGCCAGCAGTGAATGGGAGGGGGCCTACAATGAGCAGTTCTTC CASSEWEGAYNEQFF
TRBJ2-7 few TRBD1 TRBV19 TGTGCCAGTAGTTTTGAGACAGGGGATTTGTGGGAGCAGTACTTC CASSFETGDLWEQYF
TRBJ2-7 few TRBD2 TRBV19 TGTGCCAGTAGTGAGGGGACTAGCGGGGGGAAATACGAGCAGTACTTC CASSEGTSGGKYEQYF
TRBJ2-3 few TRBD2 TRBV6-2/TRBV6-3 TGTGCCAGCAGTTACTCGACGGGGGGACTAGGGACAGATACGCAGTATTTT CASSYSTGGLGTDTQYF
TRBJ1-5 - - TRBV7-2 TGTGCCAGCAGCTTAAGGGGGAATAGCAATCAGCCCCAGCATTTT CASSLRGNSNQPQHF
TRBJ2-7 - - TRBV6-5 TGTGCCAGCAGATCCGCAGGGTACGAGCAGTACTTC CASRSAGYEQYF
TRBJ2-5 few - TRBV12-3/TRBV12-4 TGTGCCAGCAGTTTAGACAGGGCAGGAGAGACCCAGTACTTC CASSLDRAGETQYF
TRBJ1-2 - - TRBV4-3 TGCGCCAGCAGCCAAGATATATCCCAGGGGAGCTACACCTTC CASSQDISQGSYTF
TRBJ2-7 - TRBD2 TRBV28 TGTGCCAGCAGTTTGCGGCTAGCGGGAGGGGCGGATTACGAGCAGTACTTC CASSLRLAGGADYEQYF
TRBJ1-5 - - TRBV12-3/TRBV12-4 TGTGCCAGCAGTCTGGGGGAACAGGGACCTCAGCCCCAGCATTTT CASSLGEQGPQPQHF
TRBJ2-3 few TRBD2 TRBV28 TGTGCCAGCAGCTCCGGGACACCGGGACTAGCGGGCACAGATACGCAGTATTTT CASSSGTPGLAGTDTQYF
TRBJ1-3 - - TRBV30 TGTGCCTGGAGTGTCCCGGGCCTCGGAAACACCATATATTTT CAWSVPGLGNTIYF
TRBJ1-6 - TRBD1 TRBV27 TGTGCCAGCAGTCTTCAACAGGGGGCTCCCCTCCACTTT CASSLQQGAPLHF
TRBJ2-7 many - TRBV29-1 TGCAGCGTTGGTAGCCTGGGGGGCGAGCAGTACTTC CSVGSLGGEQYF
TRBJ2-7 - - TRBV6-2/TRBV6-3 TGTGCCAGCAGTTACTTCGGGGCCCAGCAGTACTTC CASSYFGAQQYF
TRBJ1-1 many - TRBV12-3/TRBV12-4 TGCGCCAGCAGCTTGGCGGACACTGAAGCTTTCTTT CASSLADTEAFF
TRBJ1-2 many - TRBV7-2 TGTGCCAGCAGCCGTATAACACAGGATTATGGCTACACCTTC CASSRITQDYGYTF
TRBJ1-1 many - TRBV28 TGTGCCAGCAGTTATAGGGGACAAACTGAAGCTTTCTTT CASSYRGQTEAFF
TRBJ1-1 - - TRBV14 TGTGCCGGCCGCCTGGGGCCGCGGGCTGAAGCTTTCTTT CAGRLGPRAEAFF
TRBJ2-3 many - TRBV20-1 TGCAGTGCTAGAACTGATACGCAGTATTTT CSARTDTQYF
TRBJ2-7 many TRBD1 TRBV15 TGTGCCACCAGCAGAGATTACGACAGGGTGGGTAGGTACGAGCAGTACTTC CATSRDYDRVGRYEQYF
TRBJ2-5 few - TRBV27 TGTGCCAGCAGTTTATGGTCGGAGACCCAGTACTTC CASSLWSETQYF
TRBJ1-2 few - TRBV27 TGTGCCAGCAGTTCCCGCCCCGCAGGGGTCGGCTACACCTTC CASSSRPAGVGYTF
TRBJ1-3 few TRBD1 TRBV28 TGTGCCAGCAGCGATCGACAGGGATCGGTTTCTGGAAACACCATATATTTT CASSDRQGSVSGNTIYF
TRBJ2-2 few TRBD2 TRBV12-3/TRBV12-4 TGTGCCAGCAGTTTAGACACTAGCGGGGGGGCCGGGGAGCTGTTTTTT CASSLDTSGGAGELFF
TRBJ2-5 - TRBD1 TRBV13 TGTGCCAGCAGCACCCCCGGGACAGGGGGCTTGAAGACCCAGTACTTC CASSTPGTGGLKTQYF
TRBJ2-7 - TRBD2 TRBV6-5 TGTGCCAGCAGTTACACAAGCGGGGGGAGCTCCTACGAGCAGTACTTC CASSYTSGGSSYEQYF
TRBJ1-1 - - TRBV6-5 TGTGCCAGCAGTTACTCAAGGGAAATGAACACTGAAGCTCTCTTT CASSYSREMNTEALF
TRBJ2-6 - - TRBV6-5 TGTGCCAGCAACGAAGGACATCCATCTGGGGCCAACGTCCTGACTTTC CASNEGHPSGANVLTF
TRBJ1-1 many - TRBV28 TGTGCCAGCAGTTTATTGGGGTACGCTGAAGCTTTCTTT CASSLLGYAEAFF
TRBJ2-5 many - TRBV25-1 TGTGCCAGCAGTTTTCAGGGTAGAGAAGAGACCCAGTACTTC CASSFQGREETQYF
TRBJ1-1 - - TRBV10-3 TGTGCCATCAGTGATGGGGGGGGGAACACTGAAGCTTTCTTT CAISDGGGNTEAFF
TRBJ1-5 once - TRBV20-1 TGCAGTGCTAGAAACCTTGGGGCCGGCCGGGGCTCGCATCCGCCCCAGCATTTT CSARNLGAGRGSHPPQHF
TRBJ2-3 many - TRBV20-1 TGCAGTGCTAGGGGGGAGGCAGATACGCAGTATTTT CSARGEADTQYF
TRBJ2-7 many - TRBV7-6 TGTGCCAGTGGGGACGTAGCCTACGAGCAGTACTTC CASGDVAYEQYF
TRBJ2-5 many - TRBV4-3 TGCGCCAGCAGCCAAGCCCGGAGGAGTTACCAAGAGACCCAGTACTTC CASSQARRSYQETQYF
TRBJ1-1 many TRBD1 TRBV5-6 TGTGCCAGCAGCTTGGAGGCAGGGGGCGAGCCTGAAGCTTTCTTT CASSLEAGGEPEAFF
TRBJ2-6 many - TRBV3-1 TGTGCCAGCAGCCAAGTGCCGGTCATTCCTGGGGCCAACGTCCTGACTTTC CASSQVPVIPGANVLTF